These 24 T cell receptor beta chains came from one sample sequenced in a study of T cell repertoires in cytomegalovirus infection. No antigen has been identified for these receptors. MiXCR was run by TCRdb on the reads, yielding one entry per CDR3 protein. The data contain approximately 50,000 distinct CDR3 sequences, 20% of them seen just once; the ten biggest clones take up 55% to 65%. The sample in question was CD8+ T cells from cultured PBMCs, obtained from culture after CMV antigen stimulation. The receptors shown here come from a human donor in good health (CMV status not recorded). Some clones in this sample may be carry-over from other donors' samples.

This chain uses TRBV27 with TRBJ1-1, with D possibly TRBD1 on 5 matching bases. The germline gives CDR1 MNHEY, CDR2 SMNVEV (reference sequence). The CDR3 has 13 amino acids. The ends were cut back, 5 bases at V and 4 bases at J, with 11 bases in the middle. The CDR3 region is CASSPGHSTEAFF. The CDR3 DNA sequence: TGTGCCAGCAGTCCCGGACATAGCACTGAAGCTTTCTTT.

This sequence joins TRBV7-9 and TRBJ2-5; 10 bases agree with TRBD1. In germline, CDR1 is SEHNR, CDR2 FQNEAQ (reference sequence). This CDR3 is built from 17 residues. The trim removed 3 bases at V and 3 bases at J, leaving 10 bases unmatched. The CDR3 protein is CASSFRDRGSVEETQYF. CDR3 nucleotide sequence: TGTGCCAGCAGCTTCCGGGACAGGGGATCGGTAGAAGAGACCCAGTACTTC.

The rearrangement joins TRBV27 to TRBJ2-1; D is possibly TRBD2 (6 bases). V shed 4 bases and J shed 3 bases, with 10 bases lying between them. The germline V gene has CDR1 MNHEY and CDR2 SMNVEV (reference sequence). CDR3 length: 14 residues. This CDR3 is CASSSETSYNEQFF. CDR3 bases: TGTGCCAGCAGTTCCGAGACTAGCTACAATGAGCAGTTCTTC.

The gene calls are TRBV7-2 and TRBJ1-2, with D possibly being TRBD1 (5 bases). Trimming removed 4 bases at V and 5 bases at J, with 17 bases between. Germline V gene lookup returns CDR1 SGHTA and CDR2 FQGNSA. This CDR3 is 15 amino acids long. CDR3 region: CASSSLPTVGYGYTF. As DNA, the CDR3 is TGTGCCAGCAGCTCACTTCCGACAGTGGGATATGGCTACACCTTC.

This chain connects TRBV7-9 to TRBJ1-2; 8 bases align to TRBD1. J gave up 2 bases and V 5 bases, and 4 bases lay outside the gene matches. The CDR3 loop spans 14 amino acids. The germline gives CDR1 SEHNR, CDR2 FQNEAQ (reference sequence). The CDR3 DNA reads TGTGCCAGCAGCCCCAGGACAGGGAACTATGGCTACACCTTC. Its translation: CASSPRTGNYGYTF.

V and J are TRBV7-6 and TRBJ1-2; the match to TRBD1 covers 8 bases. Germline lookup yields CDR1 SGHVS and CDR2 FNYEAQ. V shed 0 bases, J shed 8 bases, and the junction held 11 bases outside the gene matches. The CDR3 is 16 amino acids. The CDR3 loop reads CASSLAEDRDPSGYTF. The CDR3 coding sequence is TGTGCCAGCAGCTTAGCGGAGGACAGGGACCCTAGCGGCTACACCTTC.

This clonotype came up a few times. The chain combines TRBV6-1 with TRBJ2-7; weak D call: TRBD1 (5 bases). Trimming took off 4 bases at V and 0 bases at J, with 13 bases between the two ends. The germline gives CDR1 MNHNS, CDR2 SASEGT. This CDR3 has 15 residues. DNA of the CDR3: TGTGCCAGCAGTGGTTACAGGACAAGCTCCTACGAGCAGTACTTC. Translating it yields CASSGYRTSSYEQYF.

This clonotype was seen more than once but under ten times. The chain combines TRBV12-3 or TRBV12-4 with TRBJ1-3; a possible D gene is TRBD1 (6 bases). The CDR3 has 16 amino acids. Trimming stripped 3 bases from V and 0 bases from J, with 12 bases between. This chain's CDR3 is CASSLEGGTSGNTIYF. For the CDR3, the DNA is TGTGCCAGCAGTTTGGAGGGGGGGACCTCTGGAAACACCATATATTTT.

This clonotype was seen only a few times. This chain joins TRBV28 and TRBJ2-7; D is unclear. Trimming removed 5 bases at V and 2 bases at J, with 16 bases between. The germline V gene has CDR1 MDHEN and CDR2 SYDVKM. CDR3 size: 15 residues. Here the CDR3 reads CASSGLGTATYEQYF. CDR3 DNA: TGTGCCAGCAGTGGCCTCGGAACCGCGACCTACGAGCAGTACTTC.

J is TRBJ1-1 and V is TRBV10-3, with 7 bases matching TRBD1. Germline V gene lookup returns CDR1 ENHRY and CDR2 SYGVKD. This CDR3 has 14 amino acids. V was pared by 7 bases and J by 1 base, with 6 bases of the junction left unmatched. Here the CDR3 reads CAITRTGSNTEAFF. Here the CDR3 DNA reads TGTGCCATCACCAGGACAGGTTCGAACACTGAAGCTTTCTTT.

The chain carries TRBV20-1 and TRBJ1-2, with 7 nucleotides matching TRBD1. CDR1 is DFQATT and CDR2 is SNEGSKA in the germline V gene (reference sequence). This CDR3 comprises 14 residues. Trimming removed 7 bases from V and 2 bases from J; junction bases left unmatched: 10. The CDR3: CSGTRTGSNYGYTF. The CDR3 DNA follows: TGCAGTGGTACCCGGACAGGATCGAACTATGGCTACACCTTC.

The chain joins TRBV11-2 to TRBJ2-2; perhaps D is TRBD1 or TRBD2 (5 bases each). Germline V gene sequence: CDR1 SGHAT, CDR2 FQNNGV. V was pared by 5 bases and J by 4 bases, with 20 bases between. This CDR3 comprises 17 residues. CDR3 bases: TGTGCCAGCAGCCCGAGCCGGGGCGGGCGAGCCACCGGGGAGCTGTTTTTT. This codes for CASSPSRGGRATGELFF.

This clonotype was seen only a few times. V and J are TRBV20-1 and TRBJ1-5, with D possibly TRBD1 on 5 matching bases. With 0 bases removed from V and 0 bases from J, the gap between germline ends came to 12 bases. Germline lookup yields CDR1 DFQATT and CDR2 SNEGSKA (reference sequence). The CDR3 length is 16 residues. CDR3 coding DNA: TGCAGTGCTAGAGATTACCAGGGCTATAGCAATCAGCCCCAGCATTTT. Translating gives CSARDYQGYSNQPQHF.

This chain uses TRBV12-3 or TRBV12-4 with TRBJ2-7; 7 bases line up with TRBD2. V trimming: 5 bases; J trimming: 0 bases; junction bases outside the gene matches: 7. CDR3 length: 15 amino acids. The CDR3 nucleotides are TGTGCCAGCAGTCCCGCTTGGGGGGGCTCCTACGAGCAGTACTTC. This encodes CASSPAWGGSYEQYF.

CDR3 coding DNA: TGTGCCAGCAGAGGGGGACCTCCGAACCCGTACGAGCAGTACTTC. This sequence encodes CASRGGPPNPYEQYF. The rearrangement joins TRBV11-2 to TRBJ2-7; D possibly corresponds to TRBD1 (6 bases). The CDR3 is made up of 15 amino acids. Trimming removed 6 bases from V and 4 bases from J, with 19 bases in between. CDR1 is SGHAT, CDR2 FQNNGV, per germline.

In its sample, this clonotype was seen a few times. J is TRBJ1-3 and V is TRBV13; tentative D call: TRBD1 (5 bases). Germline V gives CDR1 PRHDT, CDR2 FYEKMQ (reference sequence). Trimming cost V 7 bases and J 0 bases, with 19 bases left between them. The CDR3 consists of 17 residues. The CDR3 is CASTGTGRGASGNTIYF. CDR3 nucleotide sequence: TGTGCCAGCACCGGGACTGGGAGAGGGGCCTCTGGAAACACCATATATTTT. Based on the CDR3 plus reference TRBV13 and TRBJ1-3, the full variable domain is AAGVIQSPRHLIKEKRETATLKCYPIPRHDTVYWYQQGPGQDPQFLISFYEKMQSDKGSIPDRFSAQQFSDYHSELNMSSLELGDSALYFCASTGTGRGASGNTIYFGEGSWLTVV.

There are a few counts of this clonotype. This chain links TRBV6-5 with TRBJ1-1; TRBD1 matches 8 bases. The CDR3 runs 15 residues. Germline lookup yields CDR1 MNHEY and CDR2 SVGAGI. The V segment lost 6 bases and the J segment 0 bases; nucleotides outside the gene matches: 6. The chain's CDR3 is CASRKGQGLNTEAFF. CDR3 bases: TGTGCCAGCAGGAAAGGACAGGGTTTGAACACTGAAGCTTTCTTT.

This chain connects TRBV19 to TRBJ2-1; 9 nucleotides align to TRBD2. J lost 7 bases, V lost 3 bases, and 7 bases had no gene match. Germline V gene lookup returns CDR1 LNHDA and CDR2 SQIVND (reference sequence). This CDR3 region has 15 residues. DNA for the CDR3: TGTGCCAGTAGTATTACAGCGGGAGGAGGAAATGAGCAGTTCTTC. Translation gives CASSITAGGGNEQFF.

In this sample, this clonotype turned up a few times. The chain is built from TRBV7-9 and TRBJ1-2; 7 bases line up with TRBD1. CDR3 length equals 15 residues. Germline V lookup: CDR1 SEHNR, CDR2 FQNEAQ (reference sequence). Trimming cost V 5 bases and J 3 bases; bases outside gene matches: 9. This chain's CDR3 is CASSLYRGDDYGYTF. CDR3 DNA: TGTGCCAGCAGCCTGTACAGGGGCGACGACTATGGCTACACCTTC.

The chain carries TRBV7-8 and TRBJ1-3, with no clear D. Trimming took 4 bases from V and 4 from J, leaving 11 bases between them. This CDR3 is 14 amino acids long. Germline V gives CDR1 SGHVS, CDR2 FQNEAQ. CDR3 protein: CASSSRSYGNTIYF. Here the CDR3 DNA reads TGTGCCAGCAGCTCCCGTTCTTACGGAAACACCATATATTTT.

The chain carries TRBV9 and TRBJ2-1; 7 nucleotides align to TRBD1. Germline V gene sequence: CDR1 SGDLS, CDR2 YYNGEE. The CDR3 sequence is 16 residues long. Losses at the gene ends were 3 bases for V and 8 bases for J; bases not matched to a gene: 14. CDR3 in amino acids: CASSGRQGFRLDEQFF. The CDR3 DNA is TGTGCCAGCAGCGGAAGACAGGGTTTTAGATTGGATGAGCAGTTCTTC.

This clonotype was counted between two and nine times. The V gene is TRBV4-1, the J gene TRBJ2-7; D unresolved. Germline loops: CDR1 MGHRA, CDR2 YSYEKL. CDR3 length equals 16 residues. Trimming stripped 6 bases from V and 7 bases from J, with 25 bases between. The CDR3 DNA reads TGCGCCAGCAGTCTTATGGGGTCGAGGCCCGAGGAGGAGCAGTACTTC. Its protein product is CASSLMGSRPEEEQYF.

CDR3 loop: CASSLGVPYSNQPQHF. CDR3 nucleotide sequence: TGTGCCAGCAGCTTGGGGGTCCCTTATAGCAATCAGCCCCAGCATTTT. The chain is built from TRBV7-2 and TRBJ1-5; TRBD1 might be the D (5 bases). With 3 bases removed from V and 0 bases from J, the gap between germline ends came to 12 bases. The CDR3 is 16 amino acids. In germline, CDR1 is SGHTA, CDR2 FQGNSA. The full variable domain, its missing parts supplied by reference TRBV7-2 and TRBJ1-5, is GAGVSQSPSNKVTEKGKDVELRCDPISGHTALYWYRQSLGQGLEFLIYFQGNSAPDKSGLPSDRFSAERTGGSVSTLTIQRTQQEDSAVYLCASSLGVPYSNQPQHFGDGTRLSIL.

The table lists this clonotype with a few counts. This rearrangement joins TRBV7-3 to TRBJ2-1; 9 bases map to TRBD2. There are 15 residues in the CDR3. Germline trimming cut 1 base from V and 4 bases from J; bases unmatched to any gene: 2. CDR1 SGHTA and CDR2 FQGTGA come from the germline V gene. The CDR3 DNA reads as TGTGCCAGCAGCTTAAGCGGGGGGGGTTACAATGAGCAGTTCTTC. Residues: CASSLSGGGYNEQFF.